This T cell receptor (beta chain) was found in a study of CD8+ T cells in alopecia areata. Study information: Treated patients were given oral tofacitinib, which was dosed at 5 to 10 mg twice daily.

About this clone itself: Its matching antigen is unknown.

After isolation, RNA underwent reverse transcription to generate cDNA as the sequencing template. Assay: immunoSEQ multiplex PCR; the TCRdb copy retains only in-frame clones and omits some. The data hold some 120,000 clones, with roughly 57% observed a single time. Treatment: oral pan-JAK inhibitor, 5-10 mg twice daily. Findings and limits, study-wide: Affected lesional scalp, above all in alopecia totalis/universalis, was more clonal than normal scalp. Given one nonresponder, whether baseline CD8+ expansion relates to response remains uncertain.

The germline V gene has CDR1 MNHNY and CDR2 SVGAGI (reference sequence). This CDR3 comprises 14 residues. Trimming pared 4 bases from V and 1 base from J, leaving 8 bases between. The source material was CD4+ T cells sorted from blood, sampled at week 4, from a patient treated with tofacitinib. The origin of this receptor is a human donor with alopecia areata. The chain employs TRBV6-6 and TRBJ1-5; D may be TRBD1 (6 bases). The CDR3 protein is CASSSRGSNQPQHF. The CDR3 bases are TGTGCCAGCAGTTCAAGGGGGAGCAATCAGCCCCAGCATTTT.